The T cell receptor beta chain described here comes from a study of T-cell reconstitution after alpha-beta-depleted transplantation in children. Construction of the TCRbeta library involved unique molecular identifiers. TCRdb re-called the PCR reads through MiXCR, storing one row per CDR3 protein. The table lists 780,000 or so distinct CDR3 sequences, roughly 15% of them singletons. Overall study findings and caveats: Alpha-beta T cells present about two months after transplant were reported to originate from several hundred expanded graft clones.

This clonotype was observed a handful of times. Its antigen is unidentified. The CDR3 is made up of 15 amino acids. Germline CDR1 reads SGHRS; CDR2 reads YFSETQ. V shed 4 bases and J shed 4 bases, with 15 bases lying between them. The sequencing here drew on PBMCs, mostly from graft donor cells, taken 360 days after TCRalphabeta/CD19-depleted stem cell transplant. The rearrangement links TRBV5-1 to TRBJ1-5; TRBD1 might be the D (5 bases). This receptor was taken from a male patient younger than 18 who had a stem cell transplant for acute lymphoblastic leukemia, so the T cells may come from the graft donor. CDR3: CASSPEGVWNQPQHF. The DNA for the CDR3 is TGCGCCAGCAGCCCGGAAGGGGTATGGAATCAGCCCCAGCATTTT.